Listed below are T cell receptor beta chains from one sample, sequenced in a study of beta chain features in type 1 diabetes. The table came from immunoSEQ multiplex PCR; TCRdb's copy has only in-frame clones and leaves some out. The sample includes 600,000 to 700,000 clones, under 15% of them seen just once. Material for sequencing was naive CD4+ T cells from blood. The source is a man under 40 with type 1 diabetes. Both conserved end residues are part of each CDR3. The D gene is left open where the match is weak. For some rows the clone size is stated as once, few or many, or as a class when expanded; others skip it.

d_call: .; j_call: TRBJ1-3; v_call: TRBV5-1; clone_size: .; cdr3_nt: TGCGCCAGCAGCTTGGCTGGAGGTCGATACGGAAACACCATATATTTT; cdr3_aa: CASSLAGGRYGNTIYF
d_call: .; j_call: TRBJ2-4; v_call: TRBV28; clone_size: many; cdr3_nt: TGTGCCAGCAGTTTGGGACTTGACAACATTCAGTACTTC; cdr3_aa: CASSLGLDNIQYF
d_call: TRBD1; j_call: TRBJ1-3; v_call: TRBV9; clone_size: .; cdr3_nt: TGTGCCAGCAGCCCCCCTTGGACAGGCTACTCTGGAAACACCATATATTTT; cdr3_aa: CASSPPWTGYSGNTIYF
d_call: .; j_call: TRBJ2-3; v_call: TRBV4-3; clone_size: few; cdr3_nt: TGCGCCAGCAGCCCGAGTCTCCGTGGAGGCCCGGATACGCAGTATTTT; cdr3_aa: CASSPSLRGGPDTQYF
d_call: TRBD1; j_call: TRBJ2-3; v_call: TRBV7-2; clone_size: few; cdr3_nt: TGTGCCAGCAGGCAAGGACAGGGGGCGGGCACAGATACGCAGTATTTT; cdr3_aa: CASRQGQGAGTDTQYF
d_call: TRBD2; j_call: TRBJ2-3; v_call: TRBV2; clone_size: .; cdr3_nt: TGTGCCAGCAGGGGAGGGACTAGCGGGGCAGATACGCAGTATTTT; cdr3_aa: CASRGGTSGADTQYF
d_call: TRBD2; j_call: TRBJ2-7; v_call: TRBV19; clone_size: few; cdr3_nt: TGTGCCAGTAGTAGACTAGCGGGACGCTACGAGCAGTACTTC; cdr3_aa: CASSRLAGRYEQYF
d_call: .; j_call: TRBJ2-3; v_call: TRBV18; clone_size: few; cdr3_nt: TGTGCCAGCTCACCAGGGGGAGATACGCAGTATTTT; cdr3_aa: CASSPGGDTQYF
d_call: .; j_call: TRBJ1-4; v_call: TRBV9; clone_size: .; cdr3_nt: TGTGCCAGCAGCGTAGGGATAGAAGAAAAACTGTTTTTT; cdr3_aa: CASSVGIEEKLFF
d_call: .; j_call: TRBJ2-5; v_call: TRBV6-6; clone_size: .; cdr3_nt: TGTGCCAGCAGCGACCCCGGACCTGAAGAGACCCAGTACTTC; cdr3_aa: CASSDPGPEETQYF
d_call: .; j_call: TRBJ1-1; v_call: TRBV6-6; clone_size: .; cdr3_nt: TGTGCCAGCAGTTACTCGAACGCACAGAACACTGAAGCTTTCTTT; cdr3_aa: CASSYSNAQNTEAFF
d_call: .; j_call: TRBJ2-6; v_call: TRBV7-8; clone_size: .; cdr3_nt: TGTGCCAGCAGCTTAGCAGCCCACTCTGGGGCCAACGTCCTGACTTTC; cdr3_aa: CASSLAAHSGANVLTF
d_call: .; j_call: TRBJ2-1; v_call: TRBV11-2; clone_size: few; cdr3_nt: TGTGCCAGCAGCCCCGCCGTGGGGGCTACCTACAATGAGCAGTTCTTC; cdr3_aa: CASSPAVGATYNEQFF
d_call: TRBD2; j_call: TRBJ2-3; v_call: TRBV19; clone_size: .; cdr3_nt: TGTGCCAGTACCGAGACTAGCGGGACGAGCACAGATACGCAGTATTTT; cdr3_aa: CASTETSGTSTDTQYF
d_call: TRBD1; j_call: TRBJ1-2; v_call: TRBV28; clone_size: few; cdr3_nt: TGTGCCAGCAGGCGGACAGGGAATAACTATGGCTACACCTTC; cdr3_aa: CASRRTGNNYGYTF
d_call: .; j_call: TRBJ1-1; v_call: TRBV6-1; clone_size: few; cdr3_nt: TGTGCCAGCAGTGTTTGGACAGCAAAGAACACTGAAGCTTTCTTT; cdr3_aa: CASSVWTAKNTEAFF
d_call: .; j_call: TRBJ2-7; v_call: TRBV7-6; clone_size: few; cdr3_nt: TGTGCCAGCAGCTTAATGGGTACGGCCGAGCAGTACTTC; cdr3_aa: CASSLMGTAEQYF
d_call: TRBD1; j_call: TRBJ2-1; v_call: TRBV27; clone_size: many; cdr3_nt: TGTGCCAGCAGTGCAATCGGACAGGGGCTTTACAATGAGCAGTTCTTC; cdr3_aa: CASSAIGQGLYNEQFF
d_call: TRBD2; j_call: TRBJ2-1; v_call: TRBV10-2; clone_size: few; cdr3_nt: TGCGCCAGCAGTGATGGCGGGCTAGCGGGGGTTAGCTCCTACAATGAGCAGTTCTTC; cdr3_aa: CASSDGGLAGVSSYNEQFF
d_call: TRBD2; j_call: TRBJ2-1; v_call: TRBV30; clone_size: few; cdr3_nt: TGTGCCTGGAGTAAACTAGCGGGGGCCGCTAACCTGTTCTTC; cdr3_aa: CAWSKLAGAANLFF
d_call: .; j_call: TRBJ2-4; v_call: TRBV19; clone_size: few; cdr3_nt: TGTGCCAGCGGTCCCTATAGTCAAGCCAAAAACATTCAGTACTTC; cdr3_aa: CASGPYSQAKNIQYF
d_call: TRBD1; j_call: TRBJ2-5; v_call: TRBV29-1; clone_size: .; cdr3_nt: TGCAGCGTGCGCCTCGGGACAGGGCAAGAGACCCAGTACTTC; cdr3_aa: CSVRLGTGQETQYF
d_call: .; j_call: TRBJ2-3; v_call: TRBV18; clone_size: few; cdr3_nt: TGTGCCAGCTCACCAAGCTCGACCGTCACAGATACGCAGTATTTT; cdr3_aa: CASSPSSTVTDTQYF
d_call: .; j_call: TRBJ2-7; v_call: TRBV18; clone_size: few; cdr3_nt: TGTGCCAGCTCAACTGACACGTACGAGCAGTACTTC; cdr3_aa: CASSTDTYEQYF
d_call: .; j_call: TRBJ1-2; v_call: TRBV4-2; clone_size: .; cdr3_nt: TGTGCCAGCAGCCAAGATAGGGATCCTAACTATGGCTACACCTTC; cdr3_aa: CASSQDRDPNYGYTF
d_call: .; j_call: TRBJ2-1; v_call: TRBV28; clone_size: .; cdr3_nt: TGTGCCAGCAGTTTTAACTCCTACAATGAGCAGTTCTTC; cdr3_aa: CASSFNSYNEQFF
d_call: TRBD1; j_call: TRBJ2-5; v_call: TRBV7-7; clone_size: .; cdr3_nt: TGTGCCAGCAGCTTAGAGTCTTCCACAGGGGGTGGTGAGACCCAGTACTTC; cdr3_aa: CASSLESSTGGGETQYF
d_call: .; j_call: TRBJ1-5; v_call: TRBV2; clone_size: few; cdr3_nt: TGTGCCAGCAGGGACAGAAGAAATCAGCCCCAGCATTTT; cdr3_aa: CASRDRRNQPQHF
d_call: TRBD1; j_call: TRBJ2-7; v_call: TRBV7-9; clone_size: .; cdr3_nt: TGTGCCAGCAGCTTACAGGGGGCGTCCTACGAGCAGTACTTC; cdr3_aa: CASSLQGASYEQYF
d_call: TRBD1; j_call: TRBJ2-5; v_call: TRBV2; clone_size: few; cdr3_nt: TGTGCCACAAGTGGCGGGACAGGACAAGAGACCCAGTACTTC; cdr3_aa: CATSGGTGQETQYF
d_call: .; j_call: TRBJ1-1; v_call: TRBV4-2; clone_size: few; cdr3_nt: TGTGCCAGCAGCCCCCGGGGACTAGGGACTGAAGCTTTCTTT; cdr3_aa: CASSPRGLGTEAFF